These T cell receptor beta chains were read from a single sample in a study of CD8+ T cells in alopecia areata. The protocol was immunoSEQ multiplex PCR, while the TCRdb copy is restricted to in-frame clones and leaves out a portion. The repertoire holds some 160,000 clones, with approximately 60% as singletons. The sample taken for sequencing was CD8+ T cells sorted from blood. Receptors originate from a human donor in good health. Each CDR3 is given with its conserved first and last residue. Fields, in order: V gene, J gene, D gene, clone size, CDR3 DNA, CDR3 protein. The D gene is left open where the match is weak. Part of the rows lack a size; the others show once, few, many or a class for expanded clones.

>TRBV11-3|TRBJ2-2|.|.
TGTGCCAGCAGCCGGGACTTAACCGGGGAGCTGTTTTTT
CASSRDLTGELFF
>TRBV28|TRBJ2-1|TRBD2|.
TGTGCCAGCAGTTTCACAGCGGGAGGGCCCTATGAGCAGTTCTTC
CASSFTAGGPYEQFF
>TRBV4-1|TRBJ2-7|.|few
TGCGCCAGCAGCCAGCCCCCGGGCGAGCAGTACTTC
CASSQPPGEQYF
>TRBV25-1|TRBJ2-7|.|.
TGTGCCAGCAGTGAGCGGGGTTACTCCTACGAGCAGTACTTC
CASSERGYSYEQYF
>TRBV9|TRBJ2-1|.|.
TGTGCCAGCAGCGTAGGCGGGGACCTGTACAATGAGCAGTTCTTC
CASSVGGDLYNEQFF
>TRBV29-1|TRBJ2-7|TRBD1|.
TGCAGCGTTGCCACGACAGGGAGTGGCGAGCAGTACTTC
CSVATTGSGEQYF
>TRBV6-6|TRBJ2-7|TRBD2|.
TGTGCCAGCAGCTCACTAACTAGCGGGAGCTACGAGCAGTACTTC
CASSSLTSGSYEQYF
>TRBV29-1|TRBJ2-7|.|.
TGCAGCGTTGGCAAATTGGACAGCTACGAGCAGTACTTC
CSVGKLDSYEQYF
>TRBV10-1|TRBJ1-1|TRBD1|.
TGCGCCAGCAGTGAGTCTTTGACAGGGTTCACTGAAGCTTTCTTT
CASSESLTGFTEAFF
>TRBV28|TRBJ2-7|TRBD2|.
TGTGCCAGCAGTTTTCTCTGGCGGGAGAGCTACGAGCAGTACTTC
CASSFLWRESYEQYF
>TRBV7-9|TRBJ1-4|.|.
TGTGCCAGCAGCTTAGTCGGGGATTCTAATGAAAAACTGTTTTTT
CASSLVGDSNEKLFF
>TRBV27|TRBJ1-1|.|.
TGTGCCAGCAGCCTTGGGACTGAAGCTTTCTTT
CASSLGTEAFF
>TRBV6-5|TRBJ2-1|TRBD2|few
TGTGCCAGCGGAGCGGGAGACGGGCACAATGAGCAGTTCTTC
CASGAGDGHNEQFF
>TRBV28|TRBJ2-1|.|.
TGTGCCAGCAGCCTCCCGGGACATCGTCGTGAGCAGTTCTTC
CASSLPGHRREQFF
>TRBV29-1|TRBJ1-2|.|.
TGCAGCGTTGGGGGGGCCTATAAGGCTGACTACACCTTC
CSVGGAYKADYTF
>TRBV5-6|TRBJ2-7|TRBD1|.
TGTGCCAGCAGCGACAGGGTTCGCGAGCAGTACTTC
CASSDRVREQYF
>TRBV9|TRBJ2-1|.|.
TGTGCCAGCAGTGCATTACAGCCTGAGCAGTTCTTC
CASSALQPEQFF
>TRBV7-9|TRBJ2-3|.|.
TGTGCCAGCAGCCTCGGCCCTACGGGAGCACCAGATACGCAGTATTTT
CASSLGPTGAPDTQYF
>TRBV29-1|TRBJ2-7|.|.
TGCAGCGTCGTCCAACCGGGGCTGGGGTACGAGCAGTACTTC
CSVVQPGLGYEQYF